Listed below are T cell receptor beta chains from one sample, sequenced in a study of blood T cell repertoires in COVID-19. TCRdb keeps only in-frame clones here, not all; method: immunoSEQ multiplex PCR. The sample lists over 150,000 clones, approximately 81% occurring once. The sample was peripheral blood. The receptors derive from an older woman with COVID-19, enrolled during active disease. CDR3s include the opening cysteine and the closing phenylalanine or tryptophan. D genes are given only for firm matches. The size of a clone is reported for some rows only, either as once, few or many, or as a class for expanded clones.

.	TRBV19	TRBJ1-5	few	CASEGAYQPQHF	TGTGCCAGTGAAGGGGCCTATCAGCCCCAGCATTTT
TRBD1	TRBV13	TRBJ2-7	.	CASSLVGQGYEQYF	TGTGCCAGCAGCTTAGTTGGACAGGGCTACGAGCAGTACTTC
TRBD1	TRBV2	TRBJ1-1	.	CASSGQGLPMNTEAFF	TGTGCCAGCAGTGGACAGGGGTTACCTATGAACACTGAAGCTTTCTTT
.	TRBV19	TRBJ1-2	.	CASSENYGYTF	TGTGCCAGTAGTGAGAACTATGGCTACACCTTC
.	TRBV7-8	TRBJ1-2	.	CASSLADSYGYTF	TGTGCCAGCAGCTTAGCGGACAGTTATGGCTACACCTTC
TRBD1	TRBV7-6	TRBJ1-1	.	CASSNGQGRYTEAFF	TGTGCCAGCAGTAACGGACAGGGGCGGTACACTGAAGCTTTCTTT
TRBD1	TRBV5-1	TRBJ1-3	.	CASSGGQGAGNTIYF	TGCGCCAGCAGCGGGGGACAGGGAGCTGGAAACACCATATATTTT
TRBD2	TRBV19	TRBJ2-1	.	CASSRQLAGRAYNEQFF	TGTGCCAGTAGTCGTCAATTGGCAGGGAGGGCCTACAATGAGCAGTTCTTC
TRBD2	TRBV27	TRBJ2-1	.	CASNGRAGATSYNEQFF	TGTGCCAGCAACGGGCGAGCGGGGGCGACATCCTACAATGAGCAGTTCTTC
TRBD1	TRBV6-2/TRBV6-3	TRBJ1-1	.	CASSYSYRGVGTEAFF	TGTGCCAGCAGTTACTCTTACAGGGGAGTCGGCACTGAAGCTTTCTTT
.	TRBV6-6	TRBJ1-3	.	CASSRSGTTDSGNTIYF	TGTGCCAGCAGTCGGTCCGGGACAACTGACTCTGGAAACACCATATATTTT
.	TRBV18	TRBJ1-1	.	CASSPPGRRDTEAFF	TGTGCCAGCTCACCACCAGGGAGGAGGGACACTGAAGCTTTCTTT
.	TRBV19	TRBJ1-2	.	CASSIASSGYGYTF	TGTGCCAGTAGTATAGCTTCTTCGGGCTATGGCTACACCTTC
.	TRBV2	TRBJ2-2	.	CASKADFTGELFF	TGTGCCAGCAAGGCAGACTTCACCGGGGAGCTGTTTTTT
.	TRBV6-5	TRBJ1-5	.	CASSQTYSNQPQHF	TGTGCCAGCAGTCAGACTTATAGCAATCAGCCCCAGCATTTT
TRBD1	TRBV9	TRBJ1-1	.	CASSAGTGTTEAFF	TGTGCCAGCAGCGCCGGGACAGGGACCACTGAAGCTTTCTTT
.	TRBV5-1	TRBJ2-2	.	CASSLAATGVTGELFF	TGCGCCAGCAGCTTGGCGGCAACAGGAGTCACCGGGGAGCTGTTTTTT
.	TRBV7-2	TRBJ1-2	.	CASSITTVSYTF	TGTGCCAGCAGCATAACGACAGTTAGCTACACCTTC
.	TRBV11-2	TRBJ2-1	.	CASSPGLYHEQFF	TGTGCCAGCAGCCCCGGACTTTATCATGAGCAGTTCTTC
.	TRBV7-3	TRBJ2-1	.	CASSRGGQGYNEQFF	TGTGCCAGCAGCCGGGGGGGACAGGGCTACAATGAGCAGTTCTTC
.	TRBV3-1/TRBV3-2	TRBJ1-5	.	CASGGGAWQPQHF	TGTGCCAGCGGGGGAGGGGCATGGCAGCCCCAGCATTTT
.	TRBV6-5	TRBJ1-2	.	CASSYSGRKGYTF	TGTGCCAGCAGTTACTCGGGCAGAAAAGGCTACACCTTC
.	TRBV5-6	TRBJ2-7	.	CASSRTSEQYF	TGTGCCAGCAGCCGTACGAGCGAGCAGTACTTC
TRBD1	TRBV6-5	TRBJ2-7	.	CASTTGQGSYEQYF	TGTGCCAGCACGACGGGACAGGGATCCTACGAGCAGTACTTC
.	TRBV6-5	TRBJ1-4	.	CASGQGTLNEKLFF	TGTGCCAGCGGGCAGGGTACCCTAAATGAAAAACTGTTTTTT
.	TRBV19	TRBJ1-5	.	CASSLRGGIMVQPQHF	TGTGCCAGTAGCCTAAGAGGGGGAATAATGGTTCAGCCCCAGCATTTT
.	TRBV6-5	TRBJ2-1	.	CASVLQRVSLEQFF	TGTGCCAGCGTCCTTCAGCGGGTGAGCCTTGAGCAGTTCTTC
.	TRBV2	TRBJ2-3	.	CASSFPEEASGTDTQYF	TGTGCCAGCAGTTTCCCGGAAGAGGCTAGCGGCACAGATACGCAGTATTTT
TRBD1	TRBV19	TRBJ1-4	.	CASSPIRQGKREKLFF	TGTGCCAGTAGTCCCATACGACAGGGGAAACGTGAAAAACTGTTTTTT
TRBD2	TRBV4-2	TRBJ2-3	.	CASSQAARGGFTDTQYF	TGTGCCAGCAGCCAAGCGGCGCGGGGGGGTTTCACAGATACGCAGTATTTT
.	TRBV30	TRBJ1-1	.	CAWRSPGSSTFF	TGTGCCTGGAGATCACCGGGAAGCTCAACTTTCTTT
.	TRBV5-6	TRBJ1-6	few	CASSLQGSSPLHF	TGTGCCAGCAGCTTGCAGGGGAGCTCACCCCTCCACTTT
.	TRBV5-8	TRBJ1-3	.	CASSIPGGNTIYF	TGTGCCAGCAGTATCCCAGGAGGAAACACCATATATTTT
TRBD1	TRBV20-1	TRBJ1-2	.	CSASLQGNQGYTF	TGCAGTGCTAGTCTACAGGGGAATCAGGGCTACACCTTC
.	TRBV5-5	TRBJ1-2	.	CASSSENYGYTF	TGTGCCAGCAGCTCAGAAAACTATGGCTACACCTTC
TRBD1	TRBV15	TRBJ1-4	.	CATSRDRTGEREKLFF	TGTGCCACCAGCAGAGATCGGACAGGAGAGCGCGAAAAACTGTTTTTT
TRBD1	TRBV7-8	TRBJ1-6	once	CASSSRDRSSYNSPLHF	TGTGCCAGCAGCTCCCGGGACAGGAGCTCCTATAATTCACCCCTCCACTTT
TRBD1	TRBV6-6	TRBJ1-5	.	CASSYTGGINQPQHF	TGTGCCAGCAGTTACACAGGGGGTATTAATCAGCCCCAGCATTTT
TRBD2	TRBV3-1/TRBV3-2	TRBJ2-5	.	CASSQPGLAGGETQYF	TGTGCCAGCAGTCAGCCGGGGCTAGCGGGGGGAGAGACCCAGTACTTC
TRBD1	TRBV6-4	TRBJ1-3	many	CASSQTGGEGNTIYF	TGTGCCAGCAGCCAGACAGGGGGCGAGGGAAACACCATATATTTT
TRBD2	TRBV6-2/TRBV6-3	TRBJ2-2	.	CASSWSGTTGELFF	TGTGCCAGCAGTTGGAGCGGGACCACCGGGGAGCTGTTTTTT
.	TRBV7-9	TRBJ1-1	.	CASSPQRGNTEAFF	TGTGCCAGCAGCCCACAAAGAGGGAACACTGAAGCTTTCTTT
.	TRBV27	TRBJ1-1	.	CASSSGVGTEAFF	TGTGCCAGCAGTTCAGGGGTTGGCACTGAAGCTTTCTTT
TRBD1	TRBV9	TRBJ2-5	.	CASSATGVVETQYF	TGTGCCAGCAGCGCTACAGGGGTTGTAGAGACCCAGTACTTC
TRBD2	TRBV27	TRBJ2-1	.	CASSSPGLALNEQFF	TGTGCCAGCAGTTCGCCGGGACTAGCGCTAAATGAGCAGTTCTTC
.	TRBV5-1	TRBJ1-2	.	CASSLGQLGGYTF	TGCGCCAGCAGCTTGGGACAGTTGGGAGGCTACACCTTC
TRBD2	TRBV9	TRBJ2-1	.	CASSGGLAGNNEQFF	TGTGCCAGCAGCGGGGGACTAGCGGGGAATAATGAGCAGTTCTTC